These 19 T cell receptor beta chains share one sample of origin, sequenced in a study of identical twins (dated by TCRdb to between 2015 and 2016). The protocol used for the library was 5' RACE. The data were produced on an Illumina HiSeq 2000. TCRdb reanalyzed the raw reads on its own, using fastp at Q25 for trimming and MiXCR for clone calling, and kept in-frame beta chains. Entries that share a CDR3 protein sequence are merged under the most common genes and DNA. The sample table lists 450,000 to 650,000 distinct CDR3 sequences, nearly 15% of them with a count of one. The ten top clones hold around 0.4% of the sample. A further study also used this sample, focusing on yellow fever vaccine responses in identical twins.

Sequenced input: CD4+ T cells sorted from blood. The receptors were sampled from a woman younger than 35 in good health.

This clonotype appeared a few times. The chain uses TRBV29-1 and TRBJ2-5; no firm D call. The CDR3 has 13 residues. Germline CDR1 reads SQVTM; CDR2 reads ANQGSEA. Trimming took 4 bases from V and 2 from J, leaving 11 bases between them. The CDR3 DNA is TGCAGCGTTGCGCGGCAGACTCAAGAGACCCAGTACTTC. It encodes CSVARQTQETQYF.

This clonotype has only a few counts. J is TRBJ2-1 and V is TRBV10-2; TRBD2 matches 13 bases. Germline CDR1 and CDR2: WSHSY and SAAADI. V shed 6 bases and J 10 bases; nucleotides not matched to a gene: 3. The CDR3 has 13 residues. The chain's CDR3 is CASRSGLAGEQFF. CDR3 nucleotide sequence: TGCGCCAGCAGATCGGGACTAGCGGGAGAGCAGTTCTTC.

In its sample, this clonotype was seen a few times. This rearrangement joins TRBV6-2 or TRBV6-3 to TRBJ2-3; no clear D gene. The CDR3 is 15 amino acids. Looked up from germline, CDR1 is MNHEY and CDR2 is SVGEGT. Trimming took off 2 bases at V and 0 bases at J, with 9 bases between the two ends. The chain's CDR3 is CASSYKGFSTDTQYF. In nucleotides, the CDR3 is TGTGCCAGCAGTTACAAGGGATTTAGCACAGATACGCAGTATTTT.

In its sample, this clonotype was seen a few times. CDR3 bases: TGTGCCAGCAGTGAAATGCCTAGCGGGGGGTTCACAGATACGCAGTATTTT. Its translation: CASSEMPSGGFTDTQYF. This rearrangement joins TRBV6-1 to TRBJ2-3; 11 bases fit TRBD2. Trimming at V came to 2 bases and at J to 2 bases, leaving 6 bases not matched to a gene. CDR3 size: 17 residues. In germline, CDR1 is MNHNS, CDR2 SASEGT.

This clonotype was detected a few times. This chain uses TRBV27 with TRBJ2-1, with 9 bases that match TRBD2. This CDR3 is built from 15 residues. The V gene's germline CDR1 is MNHEY and CDR2 SMNVEV (reference sequence). J was trimmed by 10 bases and V by 6 bases; bases with no gene match: 13. The CDR3 coding sequence is TGTGCCAGCAGACTGAAATATGATAGCGGGAGCGAGCAGTTCTTC. Translating gives CASRLKYDSGSEQFF.

This chain connects TRBV7-8 to TRBJ2-3; D unclear. CDR3 size: 17 residues. Germline assignment: CDR1 SGHVS and CDR2 FQNEAQ. The ends were cut back, 5 bases at V and 4 bases at J, with 22 bases in the middle. CDR3 protein: CASSPVRLPPVSDTQYF. DNA for the CDR3: TGTGCCAGCAGCCCCGTCCGTCTCCCCCCCGTCTCAGATACGCAGTATTTT.

The J gene is TRBJ2-1, the V gene TRBV2; 7 bases align to TRBD2. Germline-derived CDR1 and CDR2 are SNHLY and FYNNEI. The CDR3 length is 13 residues. V shed 2 bases, J shed 8 bases, and the junction held 3 bases outside the gene matches. The CDR3 sequence: CASSERLAHEQFF. The CDR3 bases are TGTGCCAGCAGTGAAAGACTAGCCCATGAGCAGTTCTTC.

V and J are TRBV15 and TRBJ1-2, with D unclear. This CDR3 region has 17 residues. The V and J ends lost 0 bases and 8 bases respectively, with 22 bases between them. Looked up from germline, CDR1 is LNHNV and CDR2 is YYDKDF (reference sequence). In nucleotides, the CDR3 is TGTGCCACCAGCAGAGACTATGGAGGGTTGGGCCACGAAGGCTACACCTTC. The encoded protein is CATSRDYGGLGHEGYTF.

This chain links TRBV15 with TRBJ2-7; D is possibly TRBD1 or TRBD2 (5 bases each). V was pared by 0 bases and J by 4 bases, with 10 bases between. The CDR3 runs to 14 residues. Germline CDR1 is LNHNV and CDR2 is YYDKDF (reference sequence). In DNA form, the CDR3 reads TGTGCCACCAGCAGAGATCTAGCAGGGTACGAGCAGTACTTC. It specifies CATSRDLAGYEQYF.

The chain employs TRBV7-3 and TRBJ1-1, with TRBD1 matching over 7 bases. Germline V lookup: CDR1 SGHTA, CDR2 FQGTGA. There are 14 residues in the CDR3. V was clipped by 6 bases and J by 3 bases; unmatched bases: 7. Written as DNA, the CDR3 is TGTGCCAGCAGGTTAGACAGGGAGGACACTGAAGCTTTCTTT. The encoded protein is CASRLDREDTEAFF.

The rearrangement joins TRBV27 to TRBJ1-4; 8 positions agree with TRBD1. V was clipped by 7 bases and J by 8 bases; unmatched bases: 9. The length of the CDR3 is 14 residues. CDR1 is MNHEY and CDR2 is SMNVEV in the germline V gene (reference sequence). The CDR3 nucleotides read TGTGCCAGCAAGGGACCCGGGACAGGCGAAAAACTGTTTTTT. It yields the protein CASKGPGTGEKLFF.

The chain combines TRBV10-3 with TRBJ1-1; TRBD1 agrees at 9 bases. Germline values: CDR1 ENHRY, CDR2 SYGVKD. The J segment lost 4 bases and the V segment lost 6 bases, leaving 3 bases of the junction unmatched. CDR3 length: 13 amino acids. CDR3: CAIRTGGLTEAFF. In nucleotides, the CDR3 is TGTGCCATCAGGACAGGGGGTCTCACTGAAGCTTTCTTT.

The chain is built from TRBV2 and TRBJ1-1; possibly TRBD1 for D (5 bases). The CDR3 has 14 residues. Germline CDR1 reads SNHLY; CDR2 reads FYNNEI. Trimming took off 3 bases at V and 4 bases at J, with 12 bases between the two ends. CDR3 coding DNA: TGTGCCAGCAGTGATGAGGGGAAGGGCACTGAAGCTTTCTTT. Its protein is CASSDEGKGTEAFF.

The chain links TRBV3-1 to TRBJ2-1, with 7 bases fitting TRBD1. V lost 0 bases, J lost 3 bases, and 11 bases stayed unmatched. CDR1 and CDR2 from the germline V gene are LGHDT and YNNKEL (reference sequence). The CDR3 is 18 amino acids. The CDR3 reads CASSQERPGQTIYNEQFF. DNA for the CDR3: TGTGCCAGCAGCCAAGAACGCCCGGGACAGACAATCTACAATGAGCAGTTCTTC.

This chain connects TRBV2 to TRBJ2-3; D may match TRBD1 or TRBD2 (6 bases each). The germline V gene has CDR1 SNHLY and CDR2 FYNNEI. The CDR3 is 14 residues long. V dropped 8 bases and J dropped 3 bases, with 15 bases sitting between them. CDR3: CASGGGLITDTQYF. The CDR3 nucleotides read TGTGCCAGCGGAGGGGGACTGATTACAGATACGCAGTATTTT.

This clonotype was recorded many times. This chain uses TRBV12-3 or TRBV12-4 with TRBJ1-5; D is perhaps TRBD1 (5 bases). The V end was cut by 6 bases, the J end by 9 bases, with 9 bases between. CDR3 length: 11 amino acids. Here the CDR3 DNA reads TGTGCCAGCAGCCTGGGGGGGCCCCAGCATTTT. Amino acid sequence: CASSLGGPQHF.

Many counts were recorded for this clonotype. This chain joins TRBV9 and TRBJ1-1, with D hard to call. The CDR3 is 14 amino acids. V was clipped by 0 bases and J by 1 base, with 7 bases between them. Germline-derived CDR1 and CDR2 are SGDLS and YYNGEE. DNA of the CDR3: TGTGCCAGCAGCGTAGAAAACACGAACACTGAAGCTTTCTTT. This codes for CASSVENTNTEAFF.

The chain couples TRBV29-1 to TRBJ2-5; 10 positions match TRBD1. The CDR3 extends over 16 amino acids. The J segment lost 1 base and the V segment lost 5 bases, leaving 10 bases of the junction unmatched. CDR1 is SQVTM, CDR2 ANQGSEA, per germline. The chain's CDR3 is CSVSRGTGVGQETQYF. The CDR3 region has the DNA TGCAGCGTTTCCCGAGGGACAGGGGTGGGCCAAGAGACCCAGTACTTC.

This clonotype was seen more than once but under ten times. The chain recombines TRBV5-1 with TRBJ1-1, with 8 bases matching TRBD1. The CDR3 runs to 19 residues. The V segment lost 4 bases and the J segment 1 base; nucleotides outside the gene matches: 18. CDR1 and CDR2 (germline): SGHRS, YFSETQ. CDR3 region: CASSRIPKTGADTNTEAFF. The CDR3 coding sequence is TGCGCCAGCAGCCGAATCCCAAAGACAGGGGCCGATACGAACACTGAAGCTTTCTTT.